This T cell receptor (beta chain) was retrieved from a study of CD8+ T cells in alopecia areata. Germline assignment: CDR1 SGHRS and CDR2 YFSETQ. V lost 4 bases to trimming and J lost 15 bases, with 29 bases between them. The CDR3 runs to 16 residues. cDNA serving as the sequencing template came from extracted, reverse transcribed RNA. The data were produced by immunoSEQ multiplex PCR, yet TCRdb's version contains in-frame clones alone and is incomplete. The sample shows about 150,000 clones, around 47% of them seen only once. The TCR sequence derives from a human donor with alopecia areata. The chain recombines TRBV5-1 with TRBJ2-1; D is perhaps TRBD1 or TRBD2 (5 bases each). Specimen: CD4+ T cells sorted from blood. The CDR3, as DNA: TGCGCCAGCAGCGAAAATCCGGGACCATCTATGTTTTTGTTGTTCTTC. It translates to CASSENPGPSMFLLFF.